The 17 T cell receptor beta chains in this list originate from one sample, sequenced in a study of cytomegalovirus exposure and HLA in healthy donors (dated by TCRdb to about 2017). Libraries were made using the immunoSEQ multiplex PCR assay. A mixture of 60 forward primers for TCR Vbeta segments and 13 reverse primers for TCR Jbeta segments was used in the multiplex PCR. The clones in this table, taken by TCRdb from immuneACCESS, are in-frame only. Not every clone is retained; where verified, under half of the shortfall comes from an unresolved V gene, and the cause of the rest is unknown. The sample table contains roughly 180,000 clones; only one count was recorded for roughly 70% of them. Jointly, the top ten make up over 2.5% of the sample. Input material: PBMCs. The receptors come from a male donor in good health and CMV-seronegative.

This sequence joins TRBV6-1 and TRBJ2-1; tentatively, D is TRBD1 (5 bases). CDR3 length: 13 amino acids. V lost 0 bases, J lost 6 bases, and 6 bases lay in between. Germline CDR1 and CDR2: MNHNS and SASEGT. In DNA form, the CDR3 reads TGTGCCAGCAGTGAAGCTAGGGGCAATGAGCAGTTCTTC. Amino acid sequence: CASSEARGNEQFF.

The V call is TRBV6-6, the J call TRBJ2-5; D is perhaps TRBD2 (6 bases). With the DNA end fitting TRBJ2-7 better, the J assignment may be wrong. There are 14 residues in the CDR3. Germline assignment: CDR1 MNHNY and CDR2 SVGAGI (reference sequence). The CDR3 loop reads CASSYSDGGYEQYF. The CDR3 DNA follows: TGTGCCAGCAGTTACTCCGACGGGGGATACGAGCAGTACTTC.

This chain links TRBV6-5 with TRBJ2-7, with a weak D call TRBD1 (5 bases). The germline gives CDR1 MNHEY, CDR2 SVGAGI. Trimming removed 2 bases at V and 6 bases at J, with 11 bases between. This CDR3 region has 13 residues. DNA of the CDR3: TGTGCCAGCAGTTACGAGTTCAGGGCCGAGCAGTACTTC. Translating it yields CASSYEFRAEQYF.

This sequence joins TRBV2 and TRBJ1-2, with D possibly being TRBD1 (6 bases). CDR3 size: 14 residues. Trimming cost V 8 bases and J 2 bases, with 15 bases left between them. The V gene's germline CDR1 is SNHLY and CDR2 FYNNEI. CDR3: CASQHDGQNYGYTF. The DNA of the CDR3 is TGTGCCAGCCAGCATGACGGACAGAACTATGGCTACACCTTC. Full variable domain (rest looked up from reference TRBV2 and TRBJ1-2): EPEVTQTPSHQVTQMGQEVILRCVPISNHLYFYWYRQILGQKVEFLVSFYNNEISEKSEIFDDQFSVERPDGSNFTLKIRSTKLEDSAMYFCASQHDGQNYGYTFGSGTRLTVV.

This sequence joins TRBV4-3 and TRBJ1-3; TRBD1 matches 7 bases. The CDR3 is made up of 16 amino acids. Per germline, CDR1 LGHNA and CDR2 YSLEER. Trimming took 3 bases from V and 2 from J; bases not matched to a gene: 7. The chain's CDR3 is CASSQDTGAPGNTIYF. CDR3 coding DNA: TGCGCCAGCAGCCAGGACACAGGGGCCCCTGGAAACACCATATATTTT.

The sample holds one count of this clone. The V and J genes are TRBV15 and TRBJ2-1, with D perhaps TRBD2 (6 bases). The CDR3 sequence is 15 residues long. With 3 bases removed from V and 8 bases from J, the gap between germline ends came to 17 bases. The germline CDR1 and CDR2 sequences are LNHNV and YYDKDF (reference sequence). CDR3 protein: CATSRARDSLYEQFF. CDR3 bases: TGTGCCACCAGCAGGGCCCGGGACTCCCTCTATGAGCAGTTCTTC.

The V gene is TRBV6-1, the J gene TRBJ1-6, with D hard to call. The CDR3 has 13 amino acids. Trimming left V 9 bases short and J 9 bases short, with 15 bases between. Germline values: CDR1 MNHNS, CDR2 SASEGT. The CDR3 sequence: CASEGRTASPLHF. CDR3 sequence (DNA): TGTGCCAGTGAAGGCCGGACTGCTTCACCCCTCCACTTT.

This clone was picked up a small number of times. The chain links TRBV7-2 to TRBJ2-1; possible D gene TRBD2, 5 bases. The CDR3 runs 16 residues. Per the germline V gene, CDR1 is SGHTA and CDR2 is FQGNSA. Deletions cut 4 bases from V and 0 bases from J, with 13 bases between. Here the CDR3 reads CASSYTADSSYNEQFF. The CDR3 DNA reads TGTGCCAGCAGCTACACAGCGGATAGCTCCTACAATGAGCAGTTCTTC.

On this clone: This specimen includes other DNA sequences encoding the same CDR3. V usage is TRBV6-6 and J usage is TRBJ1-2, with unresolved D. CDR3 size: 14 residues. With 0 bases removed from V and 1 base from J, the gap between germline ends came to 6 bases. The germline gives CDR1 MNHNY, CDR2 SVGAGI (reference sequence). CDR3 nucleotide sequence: TGTGCCAGCAGTTACTCGGGAGTTAACTATGGCTACACCTTC. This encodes CASSYSGVNYGYTF.

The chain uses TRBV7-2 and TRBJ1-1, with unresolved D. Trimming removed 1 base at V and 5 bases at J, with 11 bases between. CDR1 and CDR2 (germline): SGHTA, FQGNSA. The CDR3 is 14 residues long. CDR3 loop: CASSLVGVYTEAFF. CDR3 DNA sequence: TGTGCCAGCAGCTTAGTCGGGGTATATACTGAAGCTTTCTTT.

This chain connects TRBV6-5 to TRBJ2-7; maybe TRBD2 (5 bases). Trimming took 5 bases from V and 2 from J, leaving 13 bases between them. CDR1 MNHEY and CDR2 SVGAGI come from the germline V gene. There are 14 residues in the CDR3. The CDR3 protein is CASSLQSGPYEQYF. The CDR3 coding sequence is TGTGCCAGCAGTCTACAGAGCGGACCCTACGAGCAGTACTTC.

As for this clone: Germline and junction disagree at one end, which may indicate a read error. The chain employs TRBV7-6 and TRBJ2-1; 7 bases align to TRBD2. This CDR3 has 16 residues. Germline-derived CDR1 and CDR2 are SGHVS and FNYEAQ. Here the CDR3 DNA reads TGTGCCAGCAGCCCCCGCGGGAGTAGCTCCTACAATGGGCAGTTCTTC. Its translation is CASSPRGSSSYNGQFF.

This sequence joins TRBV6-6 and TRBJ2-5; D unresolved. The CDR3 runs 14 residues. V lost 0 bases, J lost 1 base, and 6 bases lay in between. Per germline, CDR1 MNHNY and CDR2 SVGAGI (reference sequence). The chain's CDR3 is CASSYSPSQETQYF. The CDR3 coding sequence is TGTGCCAGCAGTTACTCCCCCAGCCAAGAGACCCAGTACTTC.

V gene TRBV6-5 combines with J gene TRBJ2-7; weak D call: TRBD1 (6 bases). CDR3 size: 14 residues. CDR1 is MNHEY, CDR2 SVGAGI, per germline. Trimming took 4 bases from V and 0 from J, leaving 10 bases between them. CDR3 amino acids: CASSSRDTSYEQYF. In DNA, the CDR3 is TGTGCCAGCAGTTCTCGGGACACCTCCTACGAGCAGTACTTC.

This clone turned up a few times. The CDR3: CASSQGRANEKLFF. Written as DNA, the CDR3 is TGTGCCAGCTCACAGGGCAGGGCTAATGAAAAACTGTTTTTT. J is TRBJ1-4 and V is TRBV9; tentative D call: TRBD1 (6 bases). The CDR3 is 14 residues long. The ends were cut back, 7 bases at V and 3 bases at J, with 13 bases in the middle. Germline values: CDR1 SGDLS, CDR2 YYNGEE.

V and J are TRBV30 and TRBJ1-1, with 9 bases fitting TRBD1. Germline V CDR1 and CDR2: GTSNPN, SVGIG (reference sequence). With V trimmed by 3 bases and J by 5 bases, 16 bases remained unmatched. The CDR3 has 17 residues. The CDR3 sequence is CAWSPGTGKKGGTEAFF. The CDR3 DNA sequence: TGTGCCTGGAGCCCCGGGACAGGGAAAAAGGGTGGGACTGAAGCTTTCTTT.

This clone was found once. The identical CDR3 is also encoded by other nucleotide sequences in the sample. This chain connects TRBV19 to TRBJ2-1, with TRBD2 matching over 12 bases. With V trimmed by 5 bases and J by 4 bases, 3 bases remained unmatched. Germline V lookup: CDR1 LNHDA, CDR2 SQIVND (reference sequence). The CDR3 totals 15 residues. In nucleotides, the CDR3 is TGTGCCAGTAGTCTAGCGGGAGGGCCATACAATGAGCAGTTCTTC. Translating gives CASSLAGGPYNEQFF. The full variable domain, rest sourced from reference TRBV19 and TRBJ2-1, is DGGITQSPKYLFRKEGQNVTLSCEQNLNHDAMYWYRQDPGQGLRLIYYSQIVNDFQKGDIAEGYSVSREKKESFPLTVTSAQKNPTAFYLCASSLAGGPYNEQFFGPGTRLTVL.